This record concerns one TCR beta chain sequence. The PCR ran on 60 Vbeta and 13 Jbeta primers. Here immunoSEQ multiplex PCR was the method, and the copy in TCRdb shows in-frame clones only, minus some. The sample includes about 67,000 clones, approximately 92% of them seen just once. The data stem from a study of cytomegalovirus exposure and HLA in healthy donors. Study context: Of around 400 genotyped donors, roughly 81% grouped in the Caucasian-associated ancestry cluster.

The CDR3 covers 17 residues. V lost 2 bases, J lost 4 bases, and 11 bases stayed unmatched. Germline loops: CDR1 LNHDA, CDR2 SQIVND (reference sequence). The sample consisted of PBMCs. The chain recombines TRBV19 with TRBJ2-1, with 7 positions matching TRBD1. This TCR was recovered from a woman in her twenties or thirties in good health and CMV-seropositive. As DNA, the CDR3 is TGTGCCAGTAGTATATGGGGCCAGGGGGTAGTTTACAATGAGCAGTTCTTC. It is translated as CASSIWGQGVVYNEQFF.